This T cell receptor beta chain was identified in a study of blood T cells in healthy people across ages. General study findings and limits: Since the PBMCs were unsorted, naive and antigen-experienced cells could not be conclusively compared.

For the second PCR, which ran for about 7 to 12 cycles, a sample-barcoded 5' primer and a J-beta primer mix were used. From the 5' RACE reads, TCRdb called clonotypes with MiXCR, one entry per CDR3 protein. The repertoire consists of fewer than 650,000 distinct CDR3 sequences, with around a quarter occurring once and the leading ten covering over 3.5%. V was trimmed by 4 bases and J by 4 bases, leaving 14 bases between them. The CDR3 is 14 amino acids. Germline CDR1 reads SGHRS; CDR2 reads YFSETQ. This clonotype was picked up a small number of times. Its antigen is unidentified. The data were also submitted as part of a second study, on T cells of mothers and their children. As that report states: Extraction yielded RNA that went, in full, into cDNA synthesis at roughly 1.4 ug per 15 ul. Over 9.5 million reads per mother and around 3 million per child were obtained. TCR recombination output is shaped by thymic selection similarly in related and unrelated pairs.

This clonotype was sampled from a boy younger than 10 in good health. V gene TRBV5-1 combines with J gene TRBJ1-2; D gene ambiguous. Input material: blood. CDR3 loop: CASSPDRGVYGYTF. The CDR3 nucleotides are TGCGCCAGCAGCCCCGACCGCGGGGTCTATGGCTACACCTTC.